Only one count was recorded for the clone carrying this T cell receptor (beta chain). Profiled with immunoSEQ multiplex PCR; TCRdb holds only in-frame clones, not every one. The sample includes roughly 59,000 clones, approximately 86% seen only once; the top ten take approximately 4.7%. The data stem from a study of technical replicates of blood from several donors. Input material: PBMCs. The TCR comes from a human donor in good health. Some clones in this sample may be carry-over from other donors' samples.

CDR3 nucleotides: TGCGCCAGCAGCCCCGCGATTTCAGATACGCAGTATTTT. It is translated as CASSPAISDTQYF. V is TRBV5-1 and J is TRBJ2-3; D remains ambiguous. The CDR3 length is 13 residues. Germline assignment: CDR1 SGHRS and CDR2 YFSETQ. With 4 bases removed from V and 4 bases from J, the gap between germline ends came to 10 bases.